The rows below give T cell receptor beta chains drawn from one sample of a study of T-cell reconstitution after alpha-beta-depleted transplantation in children. TCRdb reprocessed the PCR reads via MiXCR and lists one record per CDR3 protein. The data hold 70,000 or so distinct CDR3 sequences, with roughly a tenth observed a single time. The sequencing used PBMCs, collected before TCRalphabeta/CD19-depleted stem cell transplant. The source of these receptors is a boy between 5 and 17 years old with acute myeloid leukemia, due to receive a stem cell transplant. Each CDR3 is given with its conserved first and last residue. Each record gives: D gene, clone size, CDR3 length, J gene, V gene, CDR3 DNA, CDR3 protein. D genes are given only for firm matches. Only some rows state a clone size, as once, few, many or a class for expanded clones.

d_call: .; clone_size: many; cdr3_length: 14; j_call: TRBJ2-5; v_call: TRBV27; cdr3_nt: TGTGCCAGCAGCCGACTAGGCCTTGAAGAGACCCAGTACTTC; cdr3_aa: CASSRLGLEETQYF
d_call: TRBD1; clone_size: many; cdr3_length: 15; j_call: TRBJ1-4; v_call: TRBV28; cdr3_nt: TGTGCCAGCAGTTTAGACAGGGGGTATGGTGAAAAACTGTTTTTT; cdr3_aa: CASSLDRGYGEKLFF
d_call: .; clone_size: .; cdr3_length: 14; j_call: TRBJ2-5; v_call: TRBV12-3/TRBV12-4; cdr3_nt: TGTGCCAGCAGTTTAGATCCAGGGGGGGAGACCCAGTACTTC; cdr3_aa: CASSLDPGGETQYF
d_call: .; clone_size: many; cdr3_length: 15; j_call: TRBJ1-2; v_call: TRBV24-1; cdr3_nt: TGTGCCACCAGTGACCGGGGGTCGGGGAGGCCTGGCTACACCTTC; cdr3_aa: CATSDRGSGRPGYTF
d_call: TRBD1; clone_size: .; cdr3_length: 15; j_call: TRBJ1-5; v_call: TRBV5-6; cdr3_nt: TGTGCCAGCAGCTCCTGGGACAGGGCCAATCAGCCCCAGCATTTT; cdr3_aa: CASSSWDRANQPQHF
d_call: TRBD2; clone_size: many; cdr3_length: 19; j_call: TRBJ2-2; v_call: TRBV20-1; cdr3_nt: TGCAGTGCTAGAGATGAGGCTAGCGGGAGATGGAGGAGAACCGGGGAGCTGTTTTTT; cdr3_aa: CSARDEASGRWRRTGELFF
d_call: .; clone_size: many; cdr3_length: 15; j_call: TRBJ2-7; v_call: TRBV6-2/TRBV6-3; cdr3_nt: TGTGCCAGCAGCATCCGGGGCAACCTTCCCTACGAGCAGTACTTC; cdr3_aa: CASSIRGNLPYEQYF
d_call: .; clone_size: many; cdr3_length: 15; j_call: TRBJ1-6; v_call: TRBV28; cdr3_nt: TGTGCCAGCAGCGGCTCAACTTTCCATAATTCACCCCTCCACTTT; cdr3_aa: CASSGSTFHNSPLHF
d_call: .; clone_size: many; cdr3_length: 16; j_call: TRBJ2-2; v_call: TRBV28; cdr3_nt: TGTGCCAGCAGTTTCTGGATCGTAACGAACACCGGGGAGCTGTTTTTT; cdr3_aa: CASSFWIVTNTGELFF
d_call: TRBD1; clone_size: many; cdr3_length: 16; j_call: TRBJ2-7; v_call: TRBV5-1; cdr3_nt: TGCGCCAGCAGCTTGGAGGGGACAGGGGTCTCCTACGAGCAGTACTTC; cdr3_aa: CASSLEGTGVSYEQYF
d_call: .; clone_size: many; cdr3_length: 15; j_call: TRBJ2-5; v_call: TRBV4-2; cdr3_nt: TGTGCCAGCAGCCCCTCCCCCAGGATTGAGGAGACCCAGTACTTC; cdr3_aa: CASSPSPRIEETQYF
d_call: TRBD1; clone_size: few; cdr3_length: 16; j_call: TRBJ2-7; v_call: TRBV12-3/TRBV12-4; cdr3_nt: TGTGCCAGCAGTTTAGCACAGGGGGCACCCCACTACGAGCAGTACTTC; cdr3_aa: CASSLAQGAPHYEQYF
d_call: .; clone_size: many; cdr3_length: 16; j_call: TRBJ2-3; v_call: TRBV7-8; cdr3_nt: TGTGCCAGCAGCTTAGGGACTGCACCCTCCGGGGATACGCAGTATTTT; cdr3_aa: CASSLGTAPSGDTQYF
d_call: TRBD2; clone_size: many; cdr3_length: 17; j_call: TRBJ2-3; v_call: TRBV11-3; cdr3_nt: TGTGCCAGCAGCCCTGGACTAGCGGGAGGAAACACAGATACGCAGTATTTT; cdr3_aa: CASSPGLAGGNTDTQYF
d_call: .; clone_size: many; cdr3_length: 13; j_call: TRBJ1-1; v_call: TRBV12-3/TRBV12-4; cdr3_nt: TGTGCCAGCACTCAGACACTGAACACTGAAGCTTTCTTT; cdr3_aa: CASTQTLNTEAFF
d_call: .; clone_size: few; cdr3_length: 15; j_call: TRBJ2-5; v_call: TRBV4-2; cdr3_nt: TGTGCCAGCAGCCAAGAGGGGTTCGAAGTTGAGACCCAGTACTTC; cdr3_aa: CASSQEGFEVETQYF
d_call: .; clone_size: many; cdr3_length: 14; j_call: TRBJ2-2; v_call: TRBV29-1; cdr3_nt: TGCAGCGTTAAGTTGTTTTCTCGTACCGGGGAGCTGTTTTTT; cdr3_aa: CSVKLFSRTGELFF
d_call: .; clone_size: many; cdr3_length: 16; j_call: TRBJ2-3; v_call: TRBV12-3/TRBV12-4; cdr3_nt: TGTGCCAGCAGTTTACGCCGGGACTGGAGCACAGATACGCAGTATTTT; cdr3_aa: CASSLRRDWSTDTQYF
d_call: .; clone_size: many; cdr3_length: 12; j_call: TRBJ1-1; v_call: TRBV5-5; cdr3_nt: TGTGCCAGCAGCGCCCGGAACACTGAAGCTTTCTTT; cdr3_aa: CASSARNTEAFF
d_call: TRBD2; clone_size: few; cdr3_length: 15; j_call: TRBJ2-1; v_call: TRBV10-3; cdr3_nt: TGTGCCATCAGTGAGTCAAGCGGGGGGGCCCATGAGCAGTTCTTC; cdr3_aa: CAISESSGGAHEQFF
d_call: TRBD1; clone_size: .; cdr3_length: 15; j_call: TRBJ2-5; v_call: TRBV3-1; cdr3_nt: TGTGCCAGCAGCCTCCGACAGGGTTGGGGGGAGACCCAGTACTTC; cdr3_aa: CASSLRQGWGETQYF
d_call: .; clone_size: many; cdr3_length: 14; j_call: TRBJ1-1; v_call: TRBV19; cdr3_nt: TGTGCCAGTAGTATGGGCGGTATCGGTTCTGAAGCTTTCTTT; cdr3_aa: CASSMGGIGSEAFF
d_call: .; clone_size: many; cdr3_length: 15; j_call: TRBJ2-2; v_call: TRBV28; cdr3_nt: TGTGCCAGCAGTTTATTGCGGGGCCATTCCGGGGAGCTGTTTTTT; cdr3_aa: CASSLLRGHSGELFF
d_call: .; clone_size: few; cdr3_length: 16; j_call: TRBJ1-3; v_call: TRBV2; cdr3_nt: TGTGCCAGCAGGCCCTCGCTCAGGAACTTTGGAAACACCATATATTTT; cdr3_aa: CASRPSLRNFGNTIYF
d_call: .; clone_size: few; cdr3_length: 14; j_call: TRBJ1-2; v_call: TRBV7-2; cdr3_nt: TGTGCCAGCAGCCCCACACCGACACCTTATGGCTACACCTTC; cdr3_aa: CASSPTPTPYGYTF
d_call: .; clone_size: many; cdr3_length: 13; j_call: TRBJ2-2; v_call: TRBV27; cdr3_nt: TGTGCCAGCAAGACCCGATACGACGGGGAGCTGTTTTTT; cdr3_aa: CASKTRYDGELFF
d_call: .; clone_size: many; cdr3_length: 13; j_call: TRBJ2-5; v_call: TRBV14; cdr3_nt: TGTGCCAGCAGCCAAGATCCGGGCGGAACCCAGTACTTC; cdr3_aa: CASSQDPGGTQYF
d_call: .; clone_size: many; cdr3_length: 14; j_call: TRBJ1-6; v_call: TRBV28; cdr3_nt: TGTGCCAGCAGCCTTCACAGGGCTGGTTCACCCCTCCACTTT; cdr3_aa: CASSLHRAGSPLHF
d_call: TRBD2; clone_size: many; cdr3_length: 16; j_call: TRBJ2-1; v_call: TRBV5-1; cdr3_nt: TGCGCCAGCAGCCCGCCGACTAGCGGGGGAGGCGATGAGCAGTTCTTC; cdr3_aa: CASSPPTSGGGDEQFF
d_call: .; clone_size: .; cdr3_length: 14; j_call: TRBJ2-5; v_call: TRBV7-8; cdr3_nt: TGTGCCACGATCCGGACAACAGCCCAAGAGACCCAGTACTTC; cdr3_aa: CATIRTTAQETQYF
d_call: .; clone_size: many; cdr3_length: 16; j_call: TRBJ2-2; v_call: TRBV20-1; cdr3_nt: TGCAGTGCTATACCCCTGGGACGGGAGAACACCGGGGAGCTGTTTTTT; cdr3_aa: CSAIPLGRENTGELFF
d_call: .; clone_size: many; cdr3_length: 15; j_call: TRBJ1-1; v_call: TRBV7-9; cdr3_nt: TGTGCCAGCAGCTTAGTTACCGGAGGGGGCACTGAAGCTTTCTTT; cdr3_aa: CASSLVTGGGTEAFF
d_call: .; clone_size: many; cdr3_length: 14; j_call: TRBJ2-7; v_call: TRBV9; cdr3_nt: TGTGCCAGCAGCGGAGGGGGGTTGGGCTACGAGCAGTACTTC; cdr3_aa: CASSGGGLGYEQYF
d_call: TRBD1; clone_size: .; cdr3_length: 14; j_call: TRBJ2-2; v_call: TRBV2; cdr3_nt: TGTGCCAGGAGCCGGGACAGGACCACCGGGGAGCTGTTTTTT; cdr3_aa: CARSRDRTTGELFF
d_call: TRBD1; clone_size: .; cdr3_length: 15; j_call: TRBJ2-7; v_call: TRBV2; cdr3_nt: TGTGCCAGCAGTGGATTGGGGACAGGGAGCTACGAGCAGTACTTC; cdr3_aa: CASSGLGTGSYEQYF
d_call: .; clone_size: many; cdr3_length: 16; j_call: TRBJ2-5; v_call: TRBV28; cdr3_nt: TGTGCCAGCAGGCACCGGTCGCTTATTTCGGGAGAGACCCAGTACTTC; cdr3_aa: CASRHRSLISGETQYF
d_call: TRBD1; clone_size: many; cdr3_length: 18; j_call: TRBJ1-6; v_call: TRBV28; cdr3_nt: TGTGCCAGCAGTTTATTCGGACAGGGAGTCTCCTATAATTCACCCCTCCACTTT; cdr3_aa: CASSLFGQGVSYNSPLHF
d_call: TRBD2; clone_size: many; cdr3_length: 18; j_call: TRBJ2-4; v_call: TRBV20-1; cdr3_nt: TGCAGTGCTAGACGGTCGGGACTAGCGGCTCTAGCCAAAAACATTCAGTACTTC; cdr3_aa: CSARRSGLAALAKNIQYF
d_call: .; clone_size: many; cdr3_length: 13; j_call: TRBJ2-1; v_call: TRBV6-2/TRBV6-3; cdr3_nt: TGTGCCAGCAGTTACCCCCCTCCATATGAGCAGTTCTTC; cdr3_aa: CASSYPPPYEQFF
d_call: .; clone_size: many; cdr3_length: 12; j_call: TRBJ2-5; v_call: TRBV20-1; cdr3_nt: TGCAGTGCTGAACAGGGAGGGGAGACCCAGTACTTC; cdr3_aa: CSAEQGGETQYF
d_call: .; clone_size: .; cdr3_length: 15; j_call: TRBJ2-3; v_call: TRBV5-4; cdr3_nt: TGTGCCAGCAGCGGGGGACTAACCAGGGGAGATACGCAGTATTTT; cdr3_aa: CASSGGLTRGDTQYF
d_call: .; clone_size: many; cdr3_length: 14; j_call: TRBJ2-5; v_call: TRBV7-6; cdr3_nt: TGTGCCAGCAGCCGGGGAGCCGCCCCAGAGACCCAGTACTTC; cdr3_aa: CASSRGAAPETQYF
d_call: .; clone_size: .; cdr3_length: 13; j_call: TRBJ1-2; v_call: TRBV12-3/TRBV12-4; cdr3_nt: TGTGCCAGCAGTTATATTTCGACCTATGGCTACACCTTC; cdr3_aa: CASSYISTYGYTF
d_call: TRBD1; clone_size: many; cdr3_length: 14; j_call: TRBJ1-2; v_call: TRBV20-1; cdr3_nt: TGCAGTGCTTCACCGGGACAGGGGACTTATGGCTACACCTTC; cdr3_aa: CSASPGQGTYGYTF
d_call: TRBD1; clone_size: many; cdr3_length: 16; j_call: TRBJ2-3; v_call: TRBV28; cdr3_nt: TGTGCCAGCAGTTCCCGCGGGACAGGGGGCCTTGATACGCAGTATTTT; cdr3_aa: CASSSRGTGGLDTQYF
d_call: .; clone_size: many; cdr3_length: 14; j_call: TRBJ1-5; v_call: TRBV20-1; cdr3_nt: TGCAGTGCTAGACGGGGGGGTGGCAATCAGCCCCAGCATTTT; cdr3_aa: CSARRGGGNQPQHF
d_call: TRBD2; clone_size: many; cdr3_length: 15; j_call: TRBJ2-1; v_call: TRBV27; cdr3_nt: TGTGCCAGCAATTCATGGGTAGCGGGGGGCAATGAGCAGTTCTTC; cdr3_aa: CASNSWVAGGNEQFF
d_call: .; clone_size: many; cdr3_length: 15; j_call: TRBJ2-5; v_call: TRBV3-1; cdr3_nt: TGTGCCAGCAGCCCTCGTGGGGCGGTACAAGAGACCCAGTACTTC; cdr3_aa: CASSPRGAVQETQYF
d_call: .; clone_size: many; cdr3_length: 16; j_call: TRBJ2-5; v_call: TRBV27; cdr3_nt: TGTGCCAGTGGCCTGGACTGGGGGGGGGCCCAAGAGACCCAGTACTTC; cdr3_aa: CASGLDWGGAQETQYF
d_call: .; clone_size: many; cdr3_length: 14; j_call: TRBJ2-5; v_call: TRBV20-1; cdr3_nt: TGCAGTGCTAACCGGGGACTTTTTCAAGAGACCCAGTACTTC; cdr3_aa: CSANRGLFQETQYF
d_call: .; clone_size: many; cdr3_length: 15; j_call: TRBJ2-3; v_call: TRBV27; cdr3_nt: TGTGCCAGCAGTTTATGGTCAGGGGGCACAGATACGCAGTATTTT; cdr3_aa: CASSLWSGGTDTQYF
d_call: TRBD1; clone_size: many; cdr3_length: 14; j_call: TRBJ1-2; v_call: TRBV12-3/TRBV12-4; cdr3_nt: TGTGCCAGCAGTTTAGGGGCAGGGGGATATGGCTACACCTTC; cdr3_aa: CASSLGAGGYGYTF
d_call: .; clone_size: many; cdr3_length: 13; j_call: TRBJ1-6; v_call: TRBV5-1; cdr3_nt: TGCGCCAGCAGTGACAGAAATAATTCACCCCTCCACTTT; cdr3_aa: CASSDRNNSPLHF
d_call: .; clone_size: many; cdr3_length: 15; j_call: TRBJ2-5; v_call: TRBV3-1; cdr3_nt: TGTGCCAGCAGCCAAGTTGGGGGAGTAGGAGAGACCCAGTACTTC; cdr3_aa: CASSQVGGVGETQYF
d_call: TRBD2; clone_size: .; cdr3_length: 21; j_call: TRBJ2-3; v_call: TRBV4-1; cdr3_nt: TGCGCCAGCAGCCCAAACCCTCCGGGACTAGCGGGAGGCCTTAGCACAGATACGCAGTATTTT; cdr3_aa: CASSPNPPGLAGGLSTDTQYF